This TCR beta chain was sequenced for a study of shared clonotypes between healthy human individuals. In the original processing: Filtering was not the same, since immunoSEQ gave junction-only sequences without quality scores. Clones were sequenced by immunoSEQ multiplex PCR, and TCRdb holds only the in-frame ones, with some missing. The V and J calls and clone size are taken from that table; D and trimming were inferred from the DNA. The sample holds around 1,000,000 clones, approximately 77% seen once. The V end lost 5 bases, the J end lost 6 bases, and 20 bases lay between the germline ends. Germline loops: CDR1 GTSNPN, CDR2 SVGIG (reference sequence). CDR3 length equals 15 residues.

The sequenced sample consisted of memory CD4+ T cells from PBMCs. Subset noted: CD45RA-negative fraction. V usage is TRBV30 and J usage is TRBJ1-5, with D perhaps matching TRBD1 (5 bases). This TCR was recovered from a man aged 18 to 29 in good health. Some clones in this sample may be carry-over from other donors' samples. In nucleotides, the CDR3 is TGTGCCTGGCTGCAACTCCGGGGCCGACGTCAGCCCCAGCATTTT. This codes for CAWLQLRGRRQPQHF.